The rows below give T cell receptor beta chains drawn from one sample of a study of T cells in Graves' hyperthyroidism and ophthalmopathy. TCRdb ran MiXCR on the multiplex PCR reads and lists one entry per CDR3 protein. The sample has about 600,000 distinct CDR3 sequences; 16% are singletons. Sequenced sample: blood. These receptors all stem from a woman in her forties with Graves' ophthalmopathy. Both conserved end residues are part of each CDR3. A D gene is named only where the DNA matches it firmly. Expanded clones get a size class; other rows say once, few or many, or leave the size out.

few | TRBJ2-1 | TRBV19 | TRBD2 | CASSIGDYGLNEQFF | TGTGCCAGTAGTATAGGGGACTATGGTCTGAATGAGCAGTTCTTC
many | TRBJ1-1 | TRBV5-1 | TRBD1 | CASSFGTGGGRVTEAFF | TGCGCCAGCAGCTTCGGGACAGGGGGCGGTCGGGTCACTGAAGCTTTCTTT
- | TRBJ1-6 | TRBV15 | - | CATGDRAVGPLHF | TGTGCCACCGGGGATAGGGCGGTGGGACCCCTCCACTTT
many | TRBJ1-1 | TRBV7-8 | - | CASSLAGLPTEAFF | TGTGCCAGCAGCTTAGCGGGCCTCCCCACTGAAGCTTTCTTT
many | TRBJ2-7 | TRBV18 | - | CASSPGEYEQYF | TGTGCCAGCTCACCGGGAGAGTACGAGCAGTACTTC
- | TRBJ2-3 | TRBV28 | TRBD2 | CASSLSLAGGPQDTQYF | TGTGCCAGCAGTTTATCCCTAGCGGGAGGGCCTCAAGATACGCAGTATTTT
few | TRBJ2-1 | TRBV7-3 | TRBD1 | CASSLLGTGHNEQFF | TGTGCCAGCAGCTTATTAGGGACAGGACACAATGAGCAGTTCTTC
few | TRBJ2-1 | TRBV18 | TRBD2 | CASSPPASGGAGEQFF | TGTGCCAGCTCACCACCTGCTAGCGGGGGGGCCGGTGAGCAGTTCTTC
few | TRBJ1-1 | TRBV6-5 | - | CASSYSGSNTEAFF | TGTGCCAGCAGTTACTCGGGGTCGAACACTGAAGCTTTCTTT
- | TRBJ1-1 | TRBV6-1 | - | CASNSGAINTEAFF | TGTGCCAGCAACTCAGGGGCCATAAACACTGAAGCTTTCTTT
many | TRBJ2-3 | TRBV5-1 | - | CASSLDPTDTQYF | TGCGCCAGCAGCTTGGACCCCACAGATACGCAGTATTTT
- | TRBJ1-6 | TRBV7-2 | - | CASSHKGDGGSPLHF | TGTGCCAGCAGCCACAAGGGGGACGGCGGTTCACCCCTCCACTTT
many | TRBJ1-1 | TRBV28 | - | CASSLLGGGAQAFF | TGTGCCAGCAGCCTCCTGGGGGGGGGCGCGCAAGCTTTCTTT
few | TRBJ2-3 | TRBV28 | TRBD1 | CASNWAGTGDTDTQYF | TGTGCCAGCAATTGGGCCGGGACAGGGGACACAGATACGCAGTATTTT
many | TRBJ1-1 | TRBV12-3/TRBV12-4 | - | CASSTALNTEAFF | TGTGCCAGCAGTACCGCATTGAACACTGAAGCTTTCTTT
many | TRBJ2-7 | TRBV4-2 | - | CASSQDVGAGAVYEQYF | TGTGCCAGCAGCCAAGATGTGGGGGCGGGAGCGGTTTACGAGCAGTACTTC
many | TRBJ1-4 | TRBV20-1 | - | CSALLNGEKLFF | TGCAGTGCCCTACTCAACGGTGAAAAACTGTTTTTT
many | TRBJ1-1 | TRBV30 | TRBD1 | CAWSPRQGIGEAFF | TGTGCCTGGAGCCCCCGACAGGGGATAGGTGAAGCTTTCTTT
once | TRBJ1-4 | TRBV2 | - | CASSASRTGEKLFF | TGTGCCAGCAGCGCTTCCCGGACCGGTGAAAAACTGTTTTTT
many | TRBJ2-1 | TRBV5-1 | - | CASSLVTGSSYNEQFF | TGCGCCAGCAGCTTGGTAACGGGTAGCTCCTACAATGAGCAGTTCTTC
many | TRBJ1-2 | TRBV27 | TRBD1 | CASRLGTGGFYGYTF | TGTGCCAGCAGGTTAGGGACAGGGGGCTTCTATGGCTACACCTTC
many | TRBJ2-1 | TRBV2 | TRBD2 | CASSEGLAGAGEQFF | TGTGCCAGCAGTGAAGGACTAGCGGGAGCTGGTGAGCAGTTCTTC
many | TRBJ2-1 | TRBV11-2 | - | CATLRQERLYNEQFF | TGTGCCACTCTCCGGCAGGAGCGGCTCTACAATGAGCAGTTCTTC
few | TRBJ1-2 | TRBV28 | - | CASNDRIYGYTF | TGTGCCAGCAACGACCGCATCTATGGCTACACCTTC
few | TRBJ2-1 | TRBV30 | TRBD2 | CAWSGGGNEQFF | TGTGCCTGGAGTGGGGGGGGGAATGAGCAGTTCTTC
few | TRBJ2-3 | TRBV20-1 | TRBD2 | CSARPASGGADTQYF | TGCAGTGCCCGTCCGGCCAGCGGGGGTGCAGATACGCAGTATTTT
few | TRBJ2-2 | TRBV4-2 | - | CASSPFGASANTGELFF | TGTGCCAGCAGCCCCTTCGGCGCGAGCGCGAACACCGGGGAGCTGTTTTTT
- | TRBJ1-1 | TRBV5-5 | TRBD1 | CASSFYDRAMNTEAFF | TGTGCCAGCAGCTTCTACGACAGGGCGATGAACACTGAAGCTTTCTTT